The 2 T cell receptor beta chains presented below share a single source sample, sequenced in a study of post-analysis software for immune sequencing data. Presence of unique molecular identifiers characterized the TCR beta cDNA libraries. Using its own MiXCR run on the PCR reads, TCRdb lists one record per CDR3 protein. The data show some 500,000 distinct CDR3 sequences, around 40% seen once. General study results and limits: In patients, about 5 TRBV segments were more frequent than in controls, with TRBV5-6, TRBV5-1 and TRBV20-1 among them.

No antigen has been assigned to these receptors. The sequencing input was blood. The receptor source for this set is a girl aged 5-17 years with multiple sclerosis.

V is TRBV20-1 and J is TRBJ1-5, with 8 positions matching TRBD1. Germline V gene lookup returns CDR1 DFQATT and CDR2 SNEGSKA (reference sequence). The CDR3 loop spans 15 amino acids. V shed 6 bases and J 4 bases; nucleotides not matched to a gene: 11. The CDR3 nucleotides read TGCAGTGCGAGAAGCCAGGGGGCGCGTAATCAGCCCCAGCATTTT. Protein product: CSARSQGARNQPQHF.

The V gene is TRBV7-9, the J gene TRBJ2-5; 8 bases align to TRBD1. The CDR3 totals 16 residues. The germline CDR1 and CDR2 sequences are SEHNR and FQNEAQ (reference sequence). Trimming at V came to 5 bases and at J to 4 bases, leaving 12 bases not matched to a gene. CDR3 loop: CASSQPDRARPETQYF. In nucleotides, the CDR3 is TGTGCCAGCAGCCAGCCGGACAGGGCTCGCCCAGAGACCCAGTACTTC. Combining the CDR3 with reference TRBV7-9 and TRBJ2-5 gives the whole variable domain DTGVSQNPRHKITKRGQNVTFRCDPISEHNRLYWYRQTLGQGPEFLTYFQNEAQLEKSRLLSDRFSAERPKGSFSTLEIQRTEQGDSAMYLCASSQPDRARPETQYFGPGTRLLVL.